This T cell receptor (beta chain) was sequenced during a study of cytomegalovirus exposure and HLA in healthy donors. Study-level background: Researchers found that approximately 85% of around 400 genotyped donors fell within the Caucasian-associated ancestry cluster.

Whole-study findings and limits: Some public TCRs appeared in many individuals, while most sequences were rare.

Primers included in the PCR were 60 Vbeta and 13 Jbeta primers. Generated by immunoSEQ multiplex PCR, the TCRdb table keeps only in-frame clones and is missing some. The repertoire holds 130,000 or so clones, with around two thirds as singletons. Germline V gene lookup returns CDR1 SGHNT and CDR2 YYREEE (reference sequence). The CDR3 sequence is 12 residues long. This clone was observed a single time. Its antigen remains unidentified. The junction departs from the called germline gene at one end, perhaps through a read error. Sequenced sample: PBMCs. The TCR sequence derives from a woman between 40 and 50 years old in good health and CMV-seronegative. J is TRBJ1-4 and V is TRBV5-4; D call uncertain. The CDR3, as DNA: TGTGCCAGCAGCGGAGTTGATGAAGAACTGTTTTTT. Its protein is CASSGVDEELFF.